What follows are 22 T cell receptor beta chains derived from one specimen sequenced in a study of blood T cells in healthy people across ages (dated by TCRdb to between 2015 and 2017). Libraries were prepared through 5' RACE. TCRdb shows the sequencer as Illumina HiSeq 2500. A second PCR of roughly 7 to 11 cycles was performed with a sample-barcoded 5' primer and a J-beta primer mix. The public reads were quality trimmed at Q25 with fastp and then assembled into clones with MiXCR by TCRdb, keeping productive beta chains. A single entry per CDR3 protein holds the most common genes and DNA from its merged rows. For this sample the table gives approximately 820,000 distinct CDR3 sequences, of which approximately 44% were detected only once. The top ten constitute about a fifth of the sample. Sequences were obtained from blood. These receptors were obtained from a man between 60 and 75 years old in good health.

The J gene is TRBJ1-4, the V gene TRBV4-1; no firm D call. This CDR3 region has 17 residues. V shed 0 bases and J shed 6 bases, with 17 bases lying between them. Germline loops: CDR1 MGHRA, CDR2 YSYEKL. CDR3 amino acids: CASSQDQNSPTYEKLFF. The DNA for the CDR3 is TGCGCCAGCAGCCAAGATCAGAACAGTCCAACCTATGAAAAACTGTTTTTT.

The chain combines TRBV7-2 with TRBJ1-1, with a possible D match to TRBD1 (5 bases). This CDR3 has 14 residues. Trimming removed 2 bases at V and 3 bases at J, with 10 bases between. The V gene's germline CDR1 is SGHTA and CDR2 FQGNSA. DNA for the CDR3: TGTGCCAGCAGCTTACCCCTGACAGACACTGAAGCTTTCTTT. This sequence encodes CASSLPLTDTEAFF. Variable domain in full (rest from reference TRBV7-2 and TRBJ1-1): GAGVSQSPSNKVTEKGKDVELRCDPISGHTALYWYRQSLGQGLEFLIYFQGNSAPDKSGLPSDRFSAERTGGSVSTLTIQRTQQEDSAVYLCASSLPLTDTEAFFGQGTRLTVV.

Remarks on this clonotype: The junction differs from germline at one of its ends, possibly a read error. The chain recombines TRBV12-3 or TRBV12-4 with TRBJ1-2, with 8 nucleotides matching TRBD1. This CDR3 has 13 residues. CDR3 sequence reads: CASSLDRANGHTF. For the CDR3, the DNA is TGTGCCAGCAGTCTGGACAGGGCGAATGGCCACACCTTC.

This clonotype was observed a few times. The rearrangement uses TRBV2 and TRBJ1-1; D may be TRBD1 (6 bases). Trimming shortened V by 8 bases and J by 4 bases, and 11 bases separated the two germline ends. Germline V CDR1 and CDR2: SNHLY, FYNNEI. The CDR3 contains 12 residues. The CDR3 loop reads CASRGASTEAFF. Written as DNA, the CDR3 is TGTGCCAGCCGGGGGGCGAGCACTGAAGCTTTCTTT.

This chain joins TRBV20-1 and TRBJ2-7; 7 bases are shared with TRBD2. Looked up from germline, CDR1 is DFQATT and CDR2 is SNEGSKA (reference sequence). The CDR3 sequence is 13 residues long. The junction had 4 bases not matched to a gene; V was cut back by 3 bases and J by 2 bases. The CDR3 DNA is TGCAGTGCTAGGGGGCGGGAGCCCTACGAGCAGTACTTC. Amino acids: CSARGREPYEQYF.

This clonotype has just a few counts. This chain uses TRBV10-3 with TRBJ1-1, with unresolved D. The CDR3 has 13 amino acids. Trimming cost V 2 bases and J 4 bases, with 8 bases left between them. Germline V gives CDR1 ENHRY, CDR2 SYGVKD. CDR3 amino acids: CAISEQKATEAFF. CDR3 DNA: TGTGCCATCAGTGAGCAGAAGGCCACTGAAGCTTTCTTT.

J is TRBJ2-1 and V is TRBV12-3 or TRBV12-4, with TRBD2 identical over 9 bases. J was trimmed by 7 bases and V by 3 bases; bases with no gene match: 7. The CDR3 loop spans 15 amino acids. The CDR3: CASSFGASGVNEQFF. The CDR3 DNA sequence: TGTGCCAGCAGTTTCGGGGCTAGCGGGGTTAATGAGCAGTTCTTC.

CDR3 sequence reads: CASSRTGRLEKLFF. CDR3 coding DNA: TGTGCCAGCAGCCGGACAGGGCGTTTGGAAAAACTGTTTTTT. The chain combines TRBV3-1 with TRBJ1-4; 8 nucleotides match TRBD1. Germline-derived CDR1 and CDR2 are LGHDT and YNNKEL (reference sequence). The V gene end was trimmed by 4 bases and the J gene end by 8 bases; junction bases not matched to a gene: 6. This CDR3 contains 14 residues.

Written as DNA, the CDR3 is TGCAGTGCCAAAACAGGCCACAATGAGCAGTTCTTC. Translating it yields CSAKTGHNEQFF. The chain has TRBV20-1 and TRBJ2-1; possible D gene TRBD1, 5 bases. The CDR3 is 12 residues long. V was cut by 6 bases and J by 5 bases, with 11 bases left in between. CDR1 and CDR2 (germline): DFQATT, SNEGSKA (reference sequence).

In this sample, this clonotype turned up many times. The CDR3 sequence is CASSLGQGYEKLFF. CDR3 in DNA: TGTGCCAGCAGCTTGGGACAGGGTTATGAAAAACTGTTTTTT. The genes are TRBV7-2 and TRBJ1-4, with 9 positions matching TRBD1. Germline values: CDR1 SGHTA, CDR2 FQGNSA. Unmatched junction bases numbered 2, after V lost 3 bases and J lost 6 bases. The CDR3 sequence is 14 residues long.

This chain's CDR3 is CASSYGGNDEQFF. CDR3 DNA: TGTGCCAGCAGCTACGGCGGAAACGATGAGCAGTTCTTC. The J gene is TRBJ2-1, the V gene TRBV7-9, with no clear D. Germline V gene sequence: CDR1 SEHNR, CDR2 FQNEAQ (reference sequence). The CDR3 runs to 13 residues. Deletions cut 4 bases from V and 8 bases from J, with 12 bases between. The entire variable domain, with the rest obtained from reference TRBV7-9 and TRBJ2-1, is as follows: DTGVSQNPRHKITKRGQNVTFRCDPISEHNRLYWYRQTLGQGPEFLTYFQNEAQLEKSRLLSDRFSAERPKGSFSTLEIQRTEQGDSAMYLCASSYGGNDEQFFGPGTRLTVL.

In its sample, this clonotype was seen a few times. The chain combines TRBV3-1 with TRBJ2-7; 7 bases match TRBD1. This CDR3 contains 14 residues. From germline, CDR1 is LGHDT and CDR2 YNNKEL (reference sequence). The trim removed 2 bases at V and 7 bases at J, leaving 8 bases unmatched. The CDR3 reads CASSQITGTDEQYF. CDR3 nucleotides: TGTGCCAGCAGCCAAATCACCGGGACAGATGAGCAGTACTTC.

The chain has TRBV4-3 and TRBJ2-3, with TRBD2 identical over 9 bases. Germline V gene lookup returns CDR1 LGHNA and CDR2 YSLEER. The CDR3 sequence is 18 residues long. The ends lost 4 bases at V and 0 bases at J; junction bases unmatched: 11. CDR3 in amino acids: CASSLGVAGVFSTDTQYF. DNA of the CDR3: TGCGCCAGCAGCCTTGGAGTAGCGGGGGTATTTAGCACAGATACGCAGTATTTT.

This clonotype was observed a few times. The chain employs TRBV20-1 and TRBJ2-3; tentatively, D is TRBD1 or TRBD2 (6 bases each). The germline V gene has CDR1 DFQATT and CDR2 SNEGSKA (reference sequence). This CDR3 has 14 residues. Trimming removed 1 base from V and 2 bases from J, with 10 bases in between. The CDR3 region has the DNA TGCAGTGCTAGAGGGGGGGCGCCCACAGATACGCAGTATTTT. It translates to CSARGGAPTDTQYF.

The chain links TRBV16 to TRBJ2-5, with 7 nucleotides matching TRBD1. This CDR3 has 14 amino acids. V shed 4 bases, J shed 5 bases, and the junction held 7 bases outside the gene matches. CDR1 is KGHSY, CDR2 FQNENV, per germline. The CDR3 is CASSLTGADETQYF. CDR3 nucleotides: TGTGCCAGCAGCCTTACAGGGGCGGATGAGACCCAGTACTTC.

In its sample, this clonotype was seen a few times. An end of the junction does not agree with germline; a read error may underlie this. The rearrangement joins TRBV2 to TRBJ2-1; 8 bases line up with TRBD1. From germline, CDR1 is SNHLY and CDR2 FYNNEI. This CDR3 has 15 amino acids. CDR3 residues: CASSFWTGSSNEQFF. The DNA for the CDR3 is TGTGCCAGCAGTTTCTGGACAGGGTCCTCCAATGAGCAGTTCTTC. Drawing the rest from reference TRBV2 and TRBJ2-1, the complete variable domain is EPEVTQTPSHQVTQMGQEVILRCVPISNHLYFYWYRQILGQKVEFLVSFYNNEISEKSEIFDDQFSVERPDGSNFTLKIRSTKLEDSAMYFCASSFWTGSSNEQFFGPGTRLTVL.

This clonotype was picked up many times. The chain has TRBV28 and TRBJ2-7; a possible D gene is TRBD1 (6 bases). The V end was cut by 3 bases, the J end by 1 base, with 10 bases between. CDR1 and CDR2 (germline): MDHEN, SYDVKM. This CDR3 comprises 14 residues. The CDR3 sequence is CASSLSRGSYEQYF. CDR3 nucleotide sequence: TGTGCCAGCAGTTTGTCCAGGGGTTCCTACGAGCAGTACTTC.

V is TRBV6-2 or TRBV6-3 and J is TRBJ2-7, with a weak D call TRBD1 (5 bases). There are 14 residues in the CDR3. Trimming took 10 bases from V and 3 from J, leaving 19 bases between them. Per germline, CDR1 MNHEY and CDR2 SVGEGT. CDR3 DNA: TGTGCCACCTCCAGATCAGGGAACGACTACGAGCAGTACTTC. Translation gives CATSRSGNDYEQYF.

CDR3 DNA: TGTGCCAGCACCCGGGACGGCGGGAATGAGCAGTACTTC. This codes for CASTRDGGNEQYF. The genes are TRBV2 and TRBJ2-7, with D maybe TRBD2 (6 bases). CDR1 and CDR2 (germline): SNHLY, FYNNEI. The CDR3 sequence is 13 residues long. Trimming took 7 bases from V and 7 from J, leaving 17 bases between them.

This clonotype was picked up a small number of times. The chain is built from TRBV20-1 and TRBJ2-5, with 9 bases matching TRBD2. J was trimmed by 7 bases and V by 2 bases; bases with no gene match: 11. CDR3 length: 15 amino acids. Germline V CDR1 and CDR2: DFQATT, SNEGSKA (reference sequence). CDR3 sequence (DNA): TGCAGTGCTAGACCCAGCGGGGGGCCTTTCGCGACCCAGTACTTC. Encoded protein: CSARPSGGPFATQYF.

This clonotype was found many times. The chain uses TRBV29-1 and TRBJ2-7; a weak D match, TRBD2 (5 bases). The germline V gene encodes CDR1 SQVTM and CDR2 ANQGSEA. The CDR3 spans 14 residues. V was clipped by 6 bases and J by 2 bases, with 17 bases between them. The CDR3 is CSVSPGMDAYEQYF. The CDR3 DNA reads as TGCAGCGTGAGCCCGGGAATGGACGCCTACGAGCAGTACTTC.

The chain recombines TRBV3-1 with TRBJ2-7; 8 bases are a match to TRBD2. Per germline, CDR1 LGHDT and CDR2 YNNKEL (reference sequence). The V segment lost 0 bases and the J segment 2 bases; nucleotides outside the gene matches: 9. The CDR3 consists of 17 residues. The CDR3 here is CASSQDYVAGSTYEQYF. CDR3 bases: TGTGCCAGCAGCCAAGATTATGTAGCGGGGTCAACCTACGAGCAGTACTTC.